The following is a T cell receptor (beta chain) sequence with its context. The antigen this receptor binds is unknown. No much larger clone is present one base from it, and per-base qualities are unavailable. The sample is drawn from a study of shared T cell receptors in the human thymus (dated by TCRdb to the early 2020s). Context from the whole study: The study examined how the human thymus generates shared, self-reactive T-cell receptor alpha chains.

To prepare the library, the immunoSEQ multiplex PCR assay was applied. Drawn from immuneACCESS, this table holds only the in-frame rearrangements with V and J called that TCRdb kept. Clones are partly lost; checked studies trace under half to an unresolved V gene and leave the rest unexplained. The table for this sample lists approximately 660,000 clones; around 87% of them were counted only once. The ten largest account for around 0.0099% of the sample. Trimming takes 6 bases from V and 1 base from J, and the germline ends sit 6 bases apart. The germline V gene (reference sequence) sets CDR1 to LNHDA and CDR2 to SQIVND. There are 12 amino acids in the CDR3, from cysteine to phenylalanine inclusive. Kept here is only the CDR3 DNA, which spans 36 bases and is read in frame from base 1. The sample also formed part of further work on human thymus T cells. As noted in the second study: Donors were immunologically healthy infants undergoing open corrective cardiac surgery for congenital heart defects in Finland. Thymus tissue was collected as surgical resects that were removed during corrective cardiac surgery. V and J gene segment usage appeared biased in both thymic and peripheral blood repertoires. Highly overlapping thymic TCR repertoires among unrelated individuals were reported in the related research. The study characterized TCR alpha and beta repertoires from about 8 infant thymus samples and a few related peripheral blood samples. The infant donors were roughly 7 to 244 days old, and the cohort included a handful of males and a couple of females. Thymocytes were released mechanically from tissue and stored at -70 °C as pellets of 10-30 million cells. A QIAsymphony instrument was used to extract genomic DNA from the frozen cell pellets. The immunoSEQ multiplex PCR assay was used to amplify the TCRB and TCRAD loci from a standardized amount of quality-controlled genomic DNA. The amplicons spanned the V(D)J region and were long enough to cover the CDR3 and allow V and J genes to be identified. Through the commercial immunoSEQ service, the amplicons were sequenced on an Illumina platform. Corrections for primer bias and sequencing errors followed previously described methods, while TCRAD and TCRB definitions were based on the IMGT database. Analysis of the repertoires was done with immunoSEQ Analyzer 3.0 and VDJTools and included basic statistics, V/J segment usage, diversity estimates, rarefaction and pairwise overlap. To estimate diversity, the Chao1, ChaoE, Efron-Thisted, Shannon and inverse Simpson indices were applied, and diversity was also estimated on datasets down-sampled to the smallest sample. Repertoire overlap was assessed by strict matching of CDR3 nucleotide sequence, V gene and J gene, and clustering was done by Jaccard-based multidimensional scaling. On average, thymus samples gave 650,000 to 1,000,000 unique TCRB clonotypes, whereas blood samples gave about 84,000.

The sequence came from a boy less than two years old with a congenital heart defect. Donor details come from another sample of the same person, matched by shared clones. Material for sequencing was thymocytes. The chain is encoded by TRBV19 joined to TRBJ1-1; 5 matching bases give a weak D call of TRBD1. The DNA sequence is as follows: TGTGCCAGTAGCGGGGGGAACACTGAAGCTTTCTTT. The encoded protein is CASSGGNTEAFF.